This T cell receptor beta chain was sequenced during a study of beta chain features in type 1 diabetes. Study in general: The study found patients and healthy donors alike in age, gender and cell yields. General study points: A greater similarity of naive, central memory and Treg TCRB repertoires was seen among patients than among healthy donors.

cDNA synthesis used the whole RNA isolate, giving expressed TCRB sequences. This table comes from immunoSEQ multiplex PCR, and its TCRdb copy is limited to in-frame clones, with some not included. This sample has more than 150,000 clones; roughly 10% occur once, and the top ten carry under 2.5%. This clone showed up just a few times. Its antigen is currently unknown. This receptor was taken from a man aged 18 to 29 in good health. The sequenced sample consisted of central memory CD4+ T cells from blood.

The CDR3 region is CATVTVSYEQYF. As DNA, the CDR3 is TGTGCCACCGTCACAGTGTCCTACGAGCAGTACTTC. This chain links TRBV6-5 with TRBJ2-7; D remains unclear. This CDR3 is 12 amino acids long. Between the trimmed V and J ends, which lost 10 bases and 1 base, there was a span of 11 bases. Germline CDR1 is MNHEY and CDR2 is SVGAGI.